This TCR beta chain emerged from a study of blood T cell repertoires in COVID-19. Looking at the study overall: Sites across the United States, Italy and Spain contributed samples from acute and convalescent COVID-19.

As handled by the study authors: It was from reference gene primer amplification that nucleated cell counts were estimated. Data came from immunoSEQ multiplex PCR; TCRdb stores just in-frame clones and leaves some out. Clonal size and the V and J genes are those of that table, whereas D and trimming came from the DNA. The sample holds more than 300,000 clones, roughly 87% seen once. Self-reported history from a screening survey and questionnaire set each donor's cohort. The study counted Cohort 3 donors as recovered given two negative PCRs, clearance, or symptom resolution. J was trimmed by 4 bases and V by 0 bases; bases with no gene match: 5. This CDR3 has 15 residues. Germline V gene lookup returns CDR1 SGHRS and CDR2 YFSETQ.

This chain links TRBV5-1 with TRBJ2-5; 8 nucleotides match TRBD1. The material sequenced was PBMCs or T cells enriched from blood (not recorded which). The clonotype comes from a woman between 50 and 59 years old who had recovered from COVID-19. CDR3 sequence (DNA): TGCGCCAGCAGCTTGGGGGGGACAGGCGGAGAGACCCAGTACTTC. Its protein is CASSLGGTGGETQYF.